Reported below is one TCR beta chain. This entry is derived from a study of blood T cell repertoires in COVID-19. About the study: Nucleic acid was either cDNA or gDNA, and it came from T cells, B-cell-depleted T cells, or PBMCs.

Germline V CDR1 and CDR2: MNHEY, SMNVEV (reference sequence). CDR3 size: 14 residues. The junction had 5 bases not matched to a gene; V was cut back by 5 bases and J by 6 bases. Original processing notes: Nucleated cell counts were estimated from reference gene primer amplification. TCRdb's table, derived via immunoSEQ multiplex PCR, lists solely in-frame clones and lacks some. V, J and clone size are taken as reported in that table, and D and trimming were inferred from the DNA itself. Of 200,000 to 300,000 clones listed, around four fifths were seen once; the top ten hold roughly 12%. Material for sequencing was peripheral blood. The chain employs TRBV27 and TRBJ1-2; 11 positions match TRBD1. This TCR derives from a woman aged 55-75 years with active or convalescent COVID-19. Written as DNA, the CDR3 is TGTGCCAGCAGTCGGACAGGGGGCTGGGATGGCTACACCTTC. Translated, it gives CASSRTGGWDGYTF.